The source of this T cell receptor (beta chain) is a study of T-cell memory formation after mild COVID-19. This CDR3 is 16 amino acids long. Germline V gene data show CDR1 as MNHEY and CDR2 as SVGAGI. Trimming removed 0 bases at V and 3 bases at J, with 11 bases between. It was 5'RACE with constant-segment primers that produced the TCR alpha and TCR beta cDNA libraries, which carried sample barcodes and UMIs. Via MiXCR, TCRdb re-called the 5' RACE reads, giving one row per CDR3 protein. The profile covers fewer than 400,000 distinct CDR3 sequences, with about 17% appearing a single time and under 25% taken by the ten largest.

The sample was PBMCs or a T cell subset sorted from them (not recorded which). The sequence was obtained from a man aged 18 to 35 who had mild COVID-19 (a few samples of this study predate the infection). Cell type and time point are not known. This chain links TRBV6-5 with TRBJ1-4, with no clear D. CDR3 in DNA: TGTGCCAGCAGTTACTCGCGGGAGTTGGCTAATGAAAAACTGTTTTTT. Protein sequence: CASSYSRELANEKLFF.